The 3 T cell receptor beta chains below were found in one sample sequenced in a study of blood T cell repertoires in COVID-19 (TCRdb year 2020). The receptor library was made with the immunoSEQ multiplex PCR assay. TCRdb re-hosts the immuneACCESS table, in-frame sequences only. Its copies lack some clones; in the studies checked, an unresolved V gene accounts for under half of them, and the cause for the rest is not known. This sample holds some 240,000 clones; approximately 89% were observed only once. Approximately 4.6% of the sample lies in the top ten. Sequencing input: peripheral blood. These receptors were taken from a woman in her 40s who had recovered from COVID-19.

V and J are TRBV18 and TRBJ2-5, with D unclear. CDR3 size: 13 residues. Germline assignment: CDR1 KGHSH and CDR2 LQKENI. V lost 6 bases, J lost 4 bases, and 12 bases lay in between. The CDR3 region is CASSPDWPETQYF. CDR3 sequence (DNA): TGTGCCAGCTCGCCAGATTGGCCAGAGACCCAGTACTTC.

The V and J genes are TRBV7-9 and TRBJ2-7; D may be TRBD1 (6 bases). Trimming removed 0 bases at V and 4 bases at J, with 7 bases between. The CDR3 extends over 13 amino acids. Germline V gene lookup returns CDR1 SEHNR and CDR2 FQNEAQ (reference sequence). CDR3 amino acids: CASSLAQGYEQYF. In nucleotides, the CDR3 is TGTGCCAGCAGCTTAGCGCAGGGGTACGAGCAGTACTTC.

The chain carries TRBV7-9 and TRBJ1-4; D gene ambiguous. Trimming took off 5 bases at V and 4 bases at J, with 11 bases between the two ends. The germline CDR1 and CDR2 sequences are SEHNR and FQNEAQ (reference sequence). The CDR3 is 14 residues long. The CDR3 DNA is TGTGCCAGCAGCGTGGGCGGGGATAATGAAAAACTGTTTTTT. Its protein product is CASSVGGDNEKLFF.